This T cell receptor (beta chain) was identified in a study of T cells expressing NK-cell markers. Broader study findings: In a handful of donors, dominant clonotypes made up about 25-60.1% of CD3+CD56-NKG2C+ cells. In roughly six donors, dominant NKG2C+ clonotypes were about 1.0-7.0% of CD8+ T cells.

The CDR3 runs to 14 residues. Germline V CDR1 and CDR2: SGHTA, FQGNSA. Scientists made TCR beta cDNA using 5'RACE template switching with UMIs. Using the 5' RACE reads, TCRdb records one entry per CDR3 protein without DNA. The sample holds 500,000 to 700,000 distinct CDR3 sequences. Worth noting for this clonotype: As yet, its antigen is unknown.

This clonotype originated in a man aged 18 to 30 in good health. The chain joins TRBV7-2 to TRBJ2-1; TCRdb outputs TRBD1, but without DNA this stays unchecked. The sample comprised blood T cells: a sorted CD56 or NKG2C T cell subset, CD4+ or CD8+ T cells, or bulk PBMC T cells (not recorded which). The CDR3 reads CASTSGSGQNEQFF.